Following are 14 T cell receptor beta chains from one sample sequenced in a study of T cell responses to AZD1222 COVID-19 vaccine (dated by TCRdb to the early 2020s). The library was made by the immunoSEQ multiplex PCR assay. TCRdb retrieved this table from immuneACCESS and kept in-frame rearrangements only. Not all clones are present; in checked studies, unresolved V genes account for under half, and no reason is known for the remainder. In all, the sample holds about 120,000 clones, and 85% to 90% of those were seen once. The top ten clones comprise roughly 8.9% of the sample. The intended sense of this specimen's time point label: baseline before first vaccination. The sample in question was peripheral blood, obtained on day 0 of AZD1222 vaccination. These receptors originate from an adult in good health.

V usage is TRBV19 and J usage is TRBJ1-1, with a weak D call TRBD1 (5 bases). The V end was cut by 8 bases, the J end by 6 bases, with 13 bases between. The CDR3 totals 12 residues. Germline V gene data show CDR1 as LNHDA and CDR2 as SQIVND (reference sequence). CDR3 coding DNA: TGTGCCAGTTCCGAGGGGTTTGCTGAAGCTTTCTTT. Its translation is CASSEGFAEAFF. The variable domain in full, completed from reference TRBV19 and TRBJ1-1, reads DGGITQSPKYLFRKEGQNVTLSCEQNLNHDAMYWYRQDPGQGLRLIYYSQIVNDFQKGDIAEGYSVSREKKESFPLTVTSAQKNPTAFYLCASSEGFAEAFFGQGTRLTVV.

There are a few counts of this clone. The chain links TRBV18 to TRBJ1-5; TRBD1 is a possible D gene (6 bases). Trimming removed 3 bases from V and 12 bases from J, with 24 bases in between. Germline values: CDR1 KGHSH, CDR2 LQKENI. This CDR3 has 16 residues. CDR3 coding DNA: TGTGCCAGCTCACCTCTGGCTGCAGGGGTCAATGGGGGCCAGCATTTT. It translates to CASSPLAAGVNGGQHF. The full variable domain, its missing parts supplied by reference TRBV18 and TRBJ1-5, is NAGVMQNPRHLVRRRGQEARLRCSPMKGHSHVYWYRQLPEEGLKFMVYLQKENIIDESGMPKERFSAEFPKEGPSILRIQQVVRGDSAAYFCASSPLAAGVNGGQHFGDGTRLSIL.

The rearrangement links TRBV5-1 to TRBJ2-3, with a tentative D call TRBD2 (5 bases). The CDR3 runs 15 residues. Germline V gene data show CDR1 as SGHRS and CDR2 as YFSETQ. Trimming shortened V by 1 base and J by 6 bases, and 15 bases separated the two germline ends. The CDR3 DNA follows: TGCGCCAGCAGCTTGCCGGGATCCGGTGGGGATACGCAGTATTTT. Residues: CASSLPGSGGDTQYF.

The chain carries TRBV6-5 and TRBJ1-1; 7 nucleotides align to TRBD1. CDR3 length equals 16 residues. V shed 4 bases, J shed 5 bases, and the junction held 13 bases outside the gene matches. Germline CDR1 is MNHEY and CDR2 is SVGAGI. The CDR3: CASSSRQGVVDTEAFF. Written as DNA, the CDR3 is TGTGCCAGCAGTTCCCGACAGGGTGTGGTCGATACTGAAGCTTTCTTT.

With regard to this clone: Other DNA sequences in this sample translate to the same CDR3. This sequence joins TRBV18 and TRBJ1-1, with D possibly being TRBD1 (5 bases). Between the trimmed V and J ends, which lost 2 bases and 5 bases, there was a span of 6 bases. The CDR3 is 12 amino acids. Germline CDR1 and CDR2: KGHSH and LQKENI. The CDR3 loop is CASSPEGTEAFF. The DNA for the CDR3 is TGTGCCAGCTCACCAGAGGGGACTGAAGCTTTCTTT.

The rearrangement uses TRBV30 and TRBJ2-1; D is tentatively TRBD1 or TRBD2 (5 bases each). The CDR3 runs 13 residues. V was shortened by 3 bases and J by 7 bases, with 13 bases between the two germline ends. Per the germline V gene, CDR1 is GTSNPN and CDR2 is SVGIG (reference sequence). The CDR3 DNA follows: TGTGCCTGGAGCCCAGGGACGAGGAATGAGCAGTTCTTC. It codes for CAWSPGTRNEQFF.

The V call is TRBV28, the J call TRBJ2-3; D might be TRBD2 (5 bases). From germline, CDR1 is MDHEN and CDR2 SYDVKM. V was cut by 5 bases and J by 3 bases, with 9 bases left in between. This CDR3 has 13 amino acids. The CDR3 nucleotides are TGTGCCAGCAGTCGGGAAGTAACAGATACGCAGTATTTT. Amino acid sequence: CASSREVTDTQYF.

This rearrangement joins TRBV5-1 to TRBJ2-7, with D perhaps matching TRBD2 (5 bases). The CDR3 covers 16 residues. Trimming removed 1 base at V and 6 bases at J, with 20 bases between. The germline gives CDR1 SGHRS, CDR2 YFSETQ. CDR3 in amino acids: CASSLSLLPPEGEQYF. CDR3 nucleotide sequence: TGCGCCAGCAGCTTGTCTCTACTTCCTCCCGAGGGCGAGCAGTACTTC.

V usage is TRBV6-6 and J usage is TRBJ2-5; D possibly corresponds to TRBD1 (7 bases). The length of the CDR3 is 14 residues. V lost 2 bases to trimming and J lost 4 bases, with 11 bases between them. Germline V CDR1 and CDR2: MNHNY, SVGAGI (reference sequence). DNA of the CDR3: TGTGCCAGCAGTTACGGGCAGGGGGGAGAGACCCAGTACTTC. Translation gives CASSYGQGGETQYF.

This clone was detected a few times. The chain carries TRBV7-9 and TRBJ1-1, with D unresolved. Trimming left V 2 bases short and J 3 bases short, with 10 bases between. This CDR3 has 14 amino acids. CDR1 and CDR2 (germline): SEHNR, FQNEAQ (reference sequence). The CDR3 is CASSLKGLDTEAFF. The CDR3 DNA reads TGTGCCAGCAGCTTAAAGGGATTAGACACTGAAGCTTTCTTT. The full variable domain, its missing parts supplied by reference TRBV7-9 and TRBJ1-1, is DTGVSQNPRHKITKRGQNVTFRCDPISEHNRLYWYRQTLGQGPEFLTYFQNEAQLEKSRLLSDRFSAERPKGSFSTLEIQRTEQGDSAMYLCASSLKGLDTEAFFGQGTRLTVV.

V usage is TRBV9 and J usage is TRBJ1-3; no clear D gene. Germline V CDR1 and CDR2: SGDLS, YYNGEE. V was clipped by 0 bases and J by 3 bases, with 7 bases between them. The CDR3 extends over 14 amino acids. The CDR3 nucleotides read TGTGCCAGCAGCGTAGAAGGGAATGGAAACACCATATATTTT. It specifies CASSVEGNGNTIYF.

The chain is built from TRBV10-3 and TRBJ1-5, with a weak D call TRBD1 (5 bases). Per the germline V gene, CDR1 is ENHRY and CDR2 is SYGVKD. CDR3 size: 12 residues. The V end was cut by 6 bases, the J end by 6 bases, with 9 bases between. Written as DNA, the CDR3 is TGTGCCATCAGAGGAACAGGTCAGCCCCAGCATTTT. Residues: CAIRGTGQPQHF.

This clone was seen once. This chain connects TRBV11-2 to TRBJ1-6, with unresolved D. The V gene's germline CDR1 is SGHAT and CDR2 FQNNGV. This CDR3 region has 13 residues. V lost 0 bases, J lost 10 bases, and 7 bases lay in between. DNA of the CDR3: TGTGCCAGCAGCTTAGAAAGGACCTCACCCCTCCACTTT. Translating gives CASSLERTSPLHF.

The chain uses TRBV29-1 and TRBJ1-1; D call uncertain. V shed 2 bases and J shed 3 bases, with 16 bases lying between them. This CDR3 region has 15 residues. Germline V lookup: CDR1 SQVTM, CDR2 ANQGSEA. The CDR3 DNA reads as TGCAGCGTTGAAAAGGAGACGCTTACCTACACTGAAGCTTTCTTT. Its translation: CSVEKETLTYTEAFF.